These 27 T cell receptor beta chains were sequenced from one sample in a study of post-analysis software for immune sequencing data. General study points: There were five TRBV segments more frequent in patients than controls, and TRBV5-6, TRBV5-1 and TRBV20-1 were among them.

Their antigen targets remain unknown. cDNA libraries of TCR beta carried unique molecular identifiers. A single record per CDR3 protein comes from TCRdb applying MiXCR to the PCR reads. The data show hundreds of thousands of distinct CDR3 sequences, around 60% seen once. What was sequenced was blood. These receptors all stem from a girl aged 2 to 10 with multiple sclerosis.

The V and J genes are TRBV5-1 and TRBJ2-5, with TRBD1 matching over 7 bases. The DNA end lines up better with TRBJ2-7; the J call may be wrong. In germline, CDR1 is SGHRS, CDR2 YFSETQ. The CDR3 is 15 amino acids. The CDR3 protein is CASSPTGTAIYEQYF. Here the CDR3 DNA reads TGCGCCAGCAGCCCCACCGGGACAGCCATCTACGAGCAGTACTTC.

The chain is built from TRBV9 and TRBJ2-6; D is uncertain. Trimming stripped 0 bases from V and 0 bases from J, with 13 bases between. The germline V gene has CDR1 SGDLS and CDR2 YYNGEE. This CDR3 contains 18 residues. The CDR3 spells CASSVDVHLSSGANVLTF. The CDR3 nucleotides are TGTGCCAGCAGCGTAGATGTTCACCTCAGCTCTGGGGCCAACGTCCTGACTTTC.

The rearrangement uses TRBV29-1 and TRBJ1-1; no clear D gene. The germline V and J ends were trimmed by 0 bases and 3 bases, with 5 bases remaining between them. The CDR3 spans 12 residues. Germline V gene sequence: CDR1 SQVTM, CDR2 ANQGSEA. The CDR3 bases are TGCAGCGTTGAAGATCTGCACACTGAAGCTTTCTTT. Amino acids: CSVEDLHTEAFF.

This chain links TRBV3-1 with TRBJ2-7; D is unclear. Germline V gives CDR1 LGHDT, CDR2 YNNKEL (reference sequence). The ends were cut back, 5 bases at V and 6 bases at J, with 8 bases in the middle. The CDR3 totals 11 residues. The CDR3 nucleotides are TGTGCCAGCAGCGGGTGGGGCGAGCAGTACTTC. This codes for CASSGWGEQYF.

The chain employs TRBV18 and TRBJ1-5, with D perhaps TRBD1 (5 bases). Trimming took off 3 bases at V and 5 bases at J, with 8 bases between the two ends. The germline gives CDR1 KGHSH, CDR2 LQKENI. The CDR3 covers 13 residues. CDR3 sequence: CASSPLGDQPQHF. The DNA for the CDR3 is TGTGCCAGCTCACCCCTAGGGGATCAGCCCCAGCATTTT. Based on the CDR3 plus reference TRBV18 and TRBJ1-5, the full variable domain is NAGVMQNPRHLVRRRGQEARLRCSPMKGHSHVYWYRQLPEEGLKFMVYLQKENIIDESGMPKERFSAEFPKEGPSILRIQQVVRGDSAAYFCASSPLGDQPQHFGDGTRLSIL.

The J gene is TRBJ2-3, the V gene TRBV25-1, with 7 bases that match TRBD2. Losses at the gene ends were 7 bases for V and 4 bases for J; bases not matched to a gene: 8. This CDR3 comprises 14 residues. The germline V gene encodes CDR1 MGHDK and CDR2 SYGVNS. In nucleotides, the CDR3 is TGTGCCAGCAAACGGGGGGAGGGCCCAGATACGCAGTATTTT. Amino acids: CASKRGEGPDTQYF.

The chain employs TRBV7-9 and TRBJ2-4; unclear D gene. The J call may be incorrect, as the DNA end agrees better with TRBJ2-7. The CDR3 extends over 13 amino acids. The V gene's germline CDR1 is SEHNR and CDR2 FQNEAQ (reference sequence). The CDR3 sequence: CASSPLGPYEQYF. DNA of the CDR3: TGTGCCAGCAGCCCGCTAGGACCATACGAGCAGTACTTC.

The chain employs TRBV9 and TRBJ2-4, with 12 bases fitting TRBD2. The trim removed 6 bases at V and 2 bases at J, leaving 6 bases unmatched. Looked up from germline, CDR1 is SGDLS and CDR2 is YYNGEE. This CDR3 spans 16 amino acids. The CDR3 here is CASNPRTSGTKNIQYF. Here the CDR3 DNA reads TGTGCCAGCAACCCCCGGACTAGCGGGACCAAAAACATTCAGTACTTC. The entire variable domain, with the rest obtained from reference TRBV9 and TRBJ2-4, is as follows: DSGVTQTPKHLITATGQRVTLRCSPRSGDLSVYWYQQSLDQGLQFLIQYYNGEERAKGNILERFSAQQFPDLHSELNLSSLELGDSALYFCASNPRTSGTKNIQYFGAGTRLSVL.

This rearrangement joins TRBV20-1 to TRBJ1-5, with 9 bases fitting TRBD1. Germline trimming cut 2 bases from V and 4 bases from J; bases unmatched to any gene: 6. The CDR3 extends over 15 amino acids. CDR1 and CDR2 from the germline V gene are DFQATT and SNEGSKA (reference sequence). In DNA, the CDR3 is TGCAGTGCTAGACCGGGACAGGGACGGAATCAGCCCCAGCATTTT. Translation gives CSARPGQGRNQPQHF.

V and J are TRBV20-1 and TRBJ2-1; possibly TRBD1 for D (5 bases). Germline V gene lookup returns CDR1 DFQATT and CDR2 SNEGSKA (reference sequence). The CDR3 covers 11 residues. Trimming shortened V by 2 bases and J by 8 bases, and 7 bases separated the two germline ends. This CDR3 reads CSARWGDEQFF. For the CDR3, the DNA is TGCAGTGCTAGATGGGGCGATGAGCAGTTCTTC.

Regarding this clonotype: The junction does not match germline at one end; this may be a read error. The V gene is TRBV29-1, the J gene TRBJ2-1; possible D gene TRBD2, 5 bases. The CDR3 loop spans 15 amino acids. Germline V lookup: CDR1 SQVTM, CDR2 ANQGSEA. The DNA of the CDR3 is TGCAGCGTTGAAGTATGGGAGAGCTCCTACAATAAGCAGTTCTTC. Its protein product is CSVEVWESSYNKQFF.

About this clonotype itself: Sequence at one end of the junction differs from germline and may be a read error. The CDR3 spells CSARDDTSSSSYNEQFF. For the CDR3, the DNA is TGCAGCGCTAGAGACGACACCTCTAGCAGCTCCTACAATGAGCAGTTCTTC. The chain employs TRBV20-1 and TRBJ2-1; tentatively, D is TRBD2 (5 bases). The CDR3 totals 17 residues. Germline CDR1 DFQATT, CDR2 SNEGSKA (reference sequence).

The table lists this clonotype with a few counts. The V and J genes are TRBV9 and TRBJ2-5; 7 bases align to TRBD2. V lost 2 bases and J lost 11; bases outside the gene matches: 9. CDR3 length: 13 amino acids. Germline V gives CDR1 SGDLS, CDR2 YYNGEE. CDR3 sequence reads: CASSVGGAGEQYF. CDR3 DNA: TGTGCCAGCAGCGTTGGTGGGGCGGGAGAGCAGTACTTC.

This chain uses TRBV2 with TRBJ2-7; 7 positions agree with TRBD1. CDR3 length: 15 amino acids. Germline V gives CDR1 SNHLY, CDR2 FYNNEI. J lost 0 bases, V lost 6 bases, and 8 bases had no gene match. DNA for the CDR3: TGTGCCAGCAGCCGGGACAGCGCTAGCTCCTACGAGCAGTACTTC. Translation gives CASSRDSASSYEQYF. Complete variable domain (other parts from reference TRBV2 and TRBJ2-7): EPEVTQTPSHQVTQMGQEVILRCVPISNHLYFYWYRQILGQKVEFLVSFYNNEISEKSEIFDDQFSVERPDGSNFTLKIRSTKLEDSAMYFCASSRDSASSYEQYFGPGTRLTVT.

CDR3 nucleotides: TGTGCCAGCAGGCTTAGCGGGAGGTCGGCCAAAAACATTCAGTACTTC. Protein sequence: CASRLSGRSAKNIQYF. The chain has TRBV2 and TRBJ2-4; 10 bases are a match to TRBD2. This CDR3 has 16 residues. The V and J ends lost 6 bases and 1 base, in that order; junction bases with no gene match: 6. Germline assignment: CDR1 SNHLY and CDR2 FYNNEI.

The V and J genes are TRBV11-2 and TRBJ2-7, with 7 bases lining up with TRBD1. V shed 1 base, J shed 6 bases, and the junction held 6 bases outside the gene matches. The CDR3 has 14 amino acids. CDR1 and CDR2 (germline): SGHAT, FQNNGV. The DNA for the CDR3 is TGTGCCAGCAGCTTAGTAACAGGGGCCGGCGAGCAGTACTTC. This translates into CASSLVTGAGEQYF.

The V call is TRBV15, the J call TRBJ1-6, with TRBD1 matching 7 bases. CDR1 and CDR2 from the germline V gene are LNHNV and YYDKDF (reference sequence). J gave up 8 bases and V 6 bases, and 10 bases lay outside the gene matches. The CDR3 has 15 amino acids. The CDR3 loop is CATSGLEQGYSPLHF. The DNA for the CDR3 is TGTGCCACCAGTGGGTTAGAACAGGGGTATTCACCCCTCCACTTT.

V gene TRBV7-2 combines with J gene TRBJ2-1; maybe TRBD2 (6 bases). The CDR3 has 13 amino acids. V shed 5 bases and J shed 8 bases, with 13 bases lying between them. Germline loops: CDR1 SGHTA, CDR2 FQGNSA. CDR3 residues: CASSPDREHEQFF. The DNA for the CDR3 is TGTGCCAGCAGCCCAGACCGGGAGCATGAGCAGTTCTTC.

The V and J genes are TRBV18 and TRBJ2-5, with 8 bases fitting TRBD2. The germline gives CDR1 KGHSH, CDR2 LQKENI. Trimming removed 3 bases from V and 2 bases from J; junction bases left unmatched: 5. The CDR3 has 15 residues. This chain's CDR3 is CASSPLLADQETQYF. Written as DNA, the CDR3 is TGTGCCAGCTCACCTCTACTAGCGGATCAAGAGACCCAGTACTTC.

This chain links TRBV20-1 with TRBJ2-3; 9 bases match TRBD1. V was pared by 6 bases and J by 4 bases, with 8 bases of the junction left unmatched. This CDR3 region has 14 residues. From germline, CDR1 is DFQATT and CDR2 SNEGSKA (reference sequence). The CDR3 DNA reads TGCAGTGCAACGGGACAGGGTTTTTCAGATACGCAGTATTTT. Translated, it gives CSATGQGFSDTQYF.

This clonotype was seen only a few times. A single base separates this from a much larger clone, so it may be a read error. V usage is TRBV20-1 and J usage is TRBJ2-7; D might be TRBD1 or TRBD2, each matching 6 bases. The CDR3 has 14 amino acids. CDR1 DFQATT and CDR2 SNEGSKA come from the germline V gene (reference sequence). V was pared by 1 base and J by 7 bases, with 17 bases between. Written as DNA, the CDR3 is TGCAGTGCTAGAGGAGGGGGGAGGTCCGGTGAGCAGTACTTC. Its protein is CSARGGGRSGEQYF.

The chain couples TRBV20-1 to TRBJ2-3; D is perhaps TRBD1 (6 bases). CDR1 is DFQATT, CDR2 SNEGSKA, per germline (reference sequence). There are 13 residues in the CDR3. CDR3 region: CRAGTTATDTQYF. The CDR3 DNA sequence: TGCAGGGCCGGGACAACGGCCACAGATACGCAGTATTTT.

This clonotype was observed a few times. This chain uses TRBV20-1 with TRBJ2-3; TRBD2 agrees at 10 bases. V was clipped by 3 bases and J by 4 bases; unmatched bases: 10. Looked up from germline, CDR1 is DFQATT and CDR2 is SNEGSKA (reference sequence). This CDR3 region has 16 residues. CDR3 sequence: CSASEPTSGISDTQYF. Written as DNA, the CDR3 is TGCAGTGCTAGCGAACCCACTAGCGGGATCTCAGATACGCAGTATTTT.

The chain combines TRBV7-6 with TRBJ1-5, with 12 bases matching TRBD1. CDR1 is SGHVS, CDR2 FNYEAQ, per germline. The CDR3 runs 15 residues. V was clipped by 5 bases and J by 7 bases; unmatched bases: 6. CDR3 sequence (DNA): TGTGCCAGCAGCCAGGGACAGGGGGCAGGACAGCCCCAGCATTTT. This translates into CASSQGQGAGQPQHF.

The rearrangement joins TRBV5-1 to TRBJ1-5; D is perhaps TRBD1 (5 bases). This CDR3 region has 15 residues. The ends were cut back, 4 bases at V and 2 bases at J, with 13 bases in the middle. Germline values: CDR1 SGHRS, CDR2 YFSETQ. CDR3 sequence reads: CASSEGSGGNQPQHF. CDR3 bases: TGCGCCAGCAGCGAGGGGTCGGGGGGCAATCAGCCCCAGCATTTT.

V gene TRBV6-2 or TRBV6-3 combines with J gene TRBJ1-1; the D gene is possibly TRBD1 (5 bases). CDR3 length: 13 amino acids. Germline CDR1 MNHEY, CDR2 SVGEGT. V was trimmed by 2 bases and J by 4 bases, leaving 8 bases between them. DNA of the CDR3: TGTGCCAGCAGTTACGGGGGGAGCACTGAAGCTTTCTTT. This codes for CASSYGGSTEAFF.

This clonotype was seen a few times. This rearrangement joins TRBV4-2 to TRBJ2-5; the match to TRBD1 covers 8 bases. The germline V gene encodes CDR1 LGHNA and CDR2 YNFKEQ. CDR3 length: 15 amino acids. V lost 4 bases to trimming and J lost 3 bases; unmatched junction nucleotides: 7. CDR3 sequence (DNA): TGTGCCAGCAGCCGCTACTTGGGACAGGAAGAGACCCAGTACTTC. Translating it yields CASSRYLGQEETQYF.